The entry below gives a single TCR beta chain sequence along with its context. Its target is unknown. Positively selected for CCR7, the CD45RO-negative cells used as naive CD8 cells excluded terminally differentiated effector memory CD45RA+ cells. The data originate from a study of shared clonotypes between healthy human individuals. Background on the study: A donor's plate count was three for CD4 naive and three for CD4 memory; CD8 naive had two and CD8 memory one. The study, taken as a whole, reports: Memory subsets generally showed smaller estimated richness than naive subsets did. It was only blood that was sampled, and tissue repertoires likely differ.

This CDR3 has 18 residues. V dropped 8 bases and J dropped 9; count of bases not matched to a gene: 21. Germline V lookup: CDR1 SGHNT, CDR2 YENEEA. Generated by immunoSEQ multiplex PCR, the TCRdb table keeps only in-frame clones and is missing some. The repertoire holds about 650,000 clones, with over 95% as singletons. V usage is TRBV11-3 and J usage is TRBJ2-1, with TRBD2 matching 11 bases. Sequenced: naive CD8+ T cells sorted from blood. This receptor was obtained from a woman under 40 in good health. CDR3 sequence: CASRTRRLAGGGGAEQFF. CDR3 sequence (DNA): TGTGCCAGCCGTACCAGGAGGCTAGCGGGAGGAGGGGGCGCTGAGCAGTTCTTC.